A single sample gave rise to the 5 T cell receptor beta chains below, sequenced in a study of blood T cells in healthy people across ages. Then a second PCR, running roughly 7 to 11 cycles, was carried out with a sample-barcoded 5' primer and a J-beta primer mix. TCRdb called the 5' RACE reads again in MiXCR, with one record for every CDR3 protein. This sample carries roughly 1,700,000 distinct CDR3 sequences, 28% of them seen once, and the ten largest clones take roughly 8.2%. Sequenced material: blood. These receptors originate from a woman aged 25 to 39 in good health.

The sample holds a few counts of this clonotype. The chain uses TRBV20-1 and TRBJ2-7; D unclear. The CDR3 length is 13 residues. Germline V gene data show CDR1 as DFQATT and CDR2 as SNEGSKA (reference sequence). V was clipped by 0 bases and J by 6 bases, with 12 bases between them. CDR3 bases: TGCAGTGCTAGAGATTTGGGTCTCGGCGAGCAGTACTTC. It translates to CSARDLGLGEQYF.

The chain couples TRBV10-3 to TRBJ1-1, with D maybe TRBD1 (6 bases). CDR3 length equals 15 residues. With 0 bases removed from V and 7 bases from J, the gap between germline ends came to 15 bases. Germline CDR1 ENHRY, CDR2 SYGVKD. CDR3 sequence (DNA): TGTGCCATCAGTGAGTCCCCGGGACACCGAGATGAAGCTTTCTTT. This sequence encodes CAISESPGHRDEAFF.

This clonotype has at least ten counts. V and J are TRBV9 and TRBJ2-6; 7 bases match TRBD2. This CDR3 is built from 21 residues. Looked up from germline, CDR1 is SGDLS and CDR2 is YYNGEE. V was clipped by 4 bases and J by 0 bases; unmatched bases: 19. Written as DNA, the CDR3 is TGTGCCAGCAGCCGAGCGGGACCGGGAGAGTGGGTGAGCTCTGGGGCCAACGTCCTGACTTTC. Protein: CASSRAGPGEWVSSGANVLTF.

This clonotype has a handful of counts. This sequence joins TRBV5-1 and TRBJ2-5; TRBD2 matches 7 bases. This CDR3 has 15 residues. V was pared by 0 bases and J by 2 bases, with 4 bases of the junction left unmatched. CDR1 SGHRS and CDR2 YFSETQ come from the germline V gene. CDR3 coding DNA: TGCGCCAGCAGCTTGGAGGGAGGGAGTCAAGAGACCCAGTACTTC. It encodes CASSLEGGSQETQYF.

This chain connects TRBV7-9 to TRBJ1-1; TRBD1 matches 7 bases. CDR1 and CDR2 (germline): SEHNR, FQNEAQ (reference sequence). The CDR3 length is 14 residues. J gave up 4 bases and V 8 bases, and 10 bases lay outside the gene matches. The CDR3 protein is CASGETGTGTEAFF. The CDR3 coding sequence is TGTGCCAGCGGGGAGACAGGGACTGGCACTGAAGCTTTCTTT.